These 10 T cell receptor beta chains came from one sample sequenced in a study of cytomegalovirus exposure and HLA in healthy donors. The PCR used 60 Vbeta and 13 Jbeta primers. Profiled with immunoSEQ multiplex PCR; TCRdb holds only in-frame clones, not every one. This table has approximately 280,000 clones, just over 85% appearing once. Material: PBMCs. The receptors shown here come from a man aged 40-49 years in good health and CMV-seropositive.

This clone was recorded once. The V call is TRBV19, the J call TRBJ2-1; 7 bases align to TRBD2. The CDR3 runs to 15 residues. V was clipped by 6 bases and J by 4 bases; unmatched bases: 9. Per germline, CDR1 LNHDA and CDR2 SQIVND (reference sequence). The CDR3 region is CASSFTGTNYNEQFF. CDR3 nucleotide sequence: TGTGCCAGTAGCTTTACCGGGACTAATTACAATGAGCAGTTCTTC. The complete variable domain, with remaining parts taken from reference TRBV19 and TRBJ2-1, reads DGGITQSPKYLFRKEGQNVTLSCEQNLNHDAMYWYRQDPGQGLRLIYYSQIVNDFQKGDIAEGYSVSREKKESFPLTVTSAQKNPTAFYLCASSFTGTNYNEQFFGPGTRLTVL.

This chain joins TRBV7-3 and TRBJ2-2; D is possibly TRBD2 (5 bases). The CDR3 is 14 amino acids. In germline, CDR1 is SGHTA, CDR2 FQGTGA. Between the trimmed V and J ends, which lost 6 bases and 1 base, there was a span of 9 bases. The CDR3 here is CASRKDWNTGELFF. The DNA for the CDR3 is TGTGCCAGCAGGAAGGACTGGAACACCGGGGAGCTGTTTTTT.

Only one count was recorded for this clone. The chain links TRBV5-5 to TRBJ2-3; 9 bases fit TRBD2. There are 15 residues in the CDR3. After removal of 4 bases from V and 4 bases from J, the junction contained 7 bases not matched to a gene. Germline V CDR1 and CDR2: SGHKS, YYEKEE (reference sequence). CDR3 loop: CASSRRTSDSDTQYF. The CDR3 DNA sequence: TGTGCCAGCAGCCGTCGGACTAGCGACTCAGATACGCAGTATTTT. Together with reference TRBV5-5 and TRBJ2-3, the CDR3 gives the full variable domain: DAGVTQSPTHLIKTRGQQVTLRCSPISGHKSVSWYQQVLGQGPQFIFQYYEKEERGRGNFPDRFSARQFPNYSSELNVNALLLGDSALYLCASSRRTSDSDTQYFGPGTRLTVL.

The chain links TRBV5-1 to TRBJ2-3, with D maybe TRBD2 (5 bases). Germline V CDR1 and CDR2: SGHRS, YFSETQ. V shed 0 bases and J shed 2 bases, with 13 bases lying between them. The CDR3 consists of 16 residues. The CDR3 nucleotides are TGCGCCAGCAGCTTGGTGACGGGGTTTTCCACAGATACGCAGTATTTT. It encodes CASSLVTGFSTDTQYF.

About this clone itself: Other DNA sequences in this sample translate to the same CDR3. The rearrangement uses TRBV5-1 and TRBJ2-7; 7 bases are shared with TRBD1. In germline, CDR1 is SGHRS, CDR2 YFSETQ. V shed 2 bases and J 2 bases; nucleotides not matched to a gene: 1. CDR3 length: 13 residues. The DNA for the CDR3 is TGCGCCAGCAGCTTCACAGGGGCCTACGAGCAGTACTTC. It codes for CASSFTGAYEQYF.

V gene TRBV29-1 combines with J gene TRBJ2-3, with 10 nucleotides matching TRBD2. V shed 1 base and J 2 bases; nucleotides not matched to a gene: 3. This CDR3 comprises 15 residues. Germline V gene data show CDR1 as SQVTM and CDR2 as ANQGSEA. The CDR3 is CSVEALAGITDTQYF. CDR3 nucleotide sequence: TGCAGCGTTGAAGCACTAGCGGGGATCACAGATACGCAGTATTTT.

This chain uses TRBV6-5 with TRBJ1-1, with TRBD1 matching 8 bases. V shed 5 bases, J shed 1 base, and the junction held 3 bases outside the gene matches. Germline loops: CDR1 MNHEY, CDR2 SVGAGI. The CDR3 consists of 14 residues. The CDR3 DNA sequence: TGTGCCAGCAGTCAAGGACAGGGGAACACTGAAGCTTTCTTT. It is translated as CASSQGQGNTEAFF.

This clone was seen only a few times. This chain connects TRBV2 to TRBJ2-2; D ambiguous. The germline CDR1 and CDR2 sequences are SNHLY and FYNNEI. The germline V and J ends were trimmed by 6 bases and 5 bases, with 10 bases remaining between them. This CDR3 comprises 13 residues. This CDR3 reads CASRGDRTGELFF. CDR3 sequence (DNA): TGTGCCAGCAGGGGCGATCGGACCGGGGAGCTGTTTTTT.

This clone was seen just once. This sequence joins TRBV10-1 and TRBJ2-7, with TRBD1 as a possible D gene (5 bases). This CDR3 is built from 14 residues. V dropped 2 bases and J dropped 2 bases, with 10 bases sitting between them. Germline lookup yields CDR1 WNHNN and CDR2 SYGVQD (reference sequence). CDR3 coding DNA: TGCGCCAGCAGTGAGGGGCAGGGTCCCTACGAGCAGTACTTC. Translated, it gives CASSEGQGPYEQYF.

The chain is built from TRBV27 and TRBJ2-3; 11 positions match TRBD2. The germline V gene encodes CDR1 MNHEY and CDR2 SMNVEV (reference sequence). CDR3 length: 18 amino acids. Unmatched junction bases numbered 11, after V lost 6 bases and J lost 0 bases. CDR3 sequence reads: CASSSGLAVRASTDTQYF. CDR3 nucleotides: TGTGCCAGCAGCTCGGGACTAGCGGTACGAGCTAGCACAGATACGCAGTATTTT.